This TCR beta chain was sequenced during a study of cytomegalovirus exposure and HLA in healthy donors. Study-level findings and limits: There was a cluster of highly shared sequence variants that was likely a sequencing artifact. Being productive about 87% or about 30% of the time was typical of most TCR beta V segments in an earlier analysis. Among the most significant clusters, several appeared linked to common viral pathogens in a later analysis.

A multiplex PCR was run with 60 Vbeta primers and 13 Jbeta primers. Some clones are missing from TCRdb's copy, which holds only in-frame ones; the method was immunoSEQ multiplex PCR. The sample shows under 300,000 clones, roughly 70% of them seen only once. The CDR3 contains 15 residues. The ends were cut back, 1 base at V and 1 base at J, with 7 bases in the middle. Germline lookup yields CDR1 LNHDA and CDR2 SQIVND (reference sequence). Of note for this clone: Its target is not known.

Sequences were obtained from PBMCs. The receptor was isolated from a female donor in good health and CMV-seronegative. The chain uses TRBV19 and TRBJ2-2, with unresolved D. The CDR3 bases are TGTGCCAGTAGTATAGTGGCAGGGAACACCGGGGAGCTGTTTTTT. Translation gives CASSIVAGNTGELFF.